This T cell receptor beta chain derives from a study of Ad26.COV2.S vaccination and SARS-CoV-2 variants. Sequenced by immunoSEQ multiplex PCR; TCRdb stores in-frame clones only, minus some. The sample contains around 100,000 clones, around 82% of which appear only once. This CDR3 region has 11 residues. V lost 2 bases and J 10 bases, leaving 9 bases between the germline ends. Germline CDR1 reads SGHKS; CDR2 reads YYEKEE (reference sequence). The chain couples TRBV5-5 to TRBJ1-1; D is ambiguous. The TCR comes from a human donor who had recovered from COVID-19. The source material was peripheral blood, sampled after recovery from COVID-19. The CDR3 sequence is CASSFGGGAFF. In DNA form, the CDR3 reads TGTGCCAGCAGCTTTGGAGGAGGAGCTTTCTTT.